Presented here are 10 T cell receptor beta chains from one specimen sequenced in a study of cytomegalovirus exposure and HLA in healthy donors. The study ran its PCR with 60 Vbeta and 13 Jbeta primers. Sequencing used immunoSEQ multiplex PCR; TCRdb keeps in-frame clones, though not all of them. The data contain around 130,000 clones, around 80% of them seen just once; the ten biggest clones take up approximately 2.5%. The sequenced sample was PBMCs. These receptors were collected from a man in his fifties or sixties in good health and CMV-seronegative.

This clone was counted only a few times. The chain recombines TRBV4-2 with TRBJ1-5; possible D gene TRBD1, 5 bases. Per germline, CDR1 LGHNA and CDR2 YNFKEQ. Deletions cut 3 bases from V and 3 bases from J, with 12 bases between. This CDR3 has 15 residues. CDR3 loop: CASSHSLGPNQPQHF. As DNA, the CDR3 is TGTGCCAGCAGCCATTCGTTGGGGCCCAATCAGCCCCAGCATTTT.

The chain links TRBV13 to TRBJ1-2; D is undetermined. CDR1 PRHDT and CDR2 FYEKMQ come from the germline V gene (reference sequence). This CDR3 contains 16 residues. Trimming left V 2 bases short and J 7 bases short, with 20 bases between. This CDR3 is CASSLKYWGVSGGYTF. The CDR3 DNA sequence: TGTGCCAGCAGCTTAAAATACTGGGGAGTTTCGGGTGGCTACACCTTC. Full variable domain (missing parts from reference TRBV13 and TRBJ1-2): AAGVIQSPRHLIKEKRETATLKCYPIPRHDTVYWYQQGPGQDPQFLISFYEKMQSDKGSIPDRFSAQQFSDYHSELNMSSLELGDSALYFCASSLKYWGVSGGYTFGSGTRLTVV.

The V gene is TRBV4-2, the J gene TRBJ2-3; 9 nucleotides agree with TRBD2. The CDR3 has 16 amino acids. After removal of 0 bases from V and 1 base from J, the junction contained 2 bases not matched to a gene. Germline V CDR1 and CDR2: LGHNA, YNFKEQ. DNA of the CDR3: TGTGCCAGCAGCCAAGATTTAGCGGGGGGCACAGATACGCAGTATTTT. This translates into CASSQDLAGGTDTQYF.

The chain is built from TRBV5-8 and TRBJ2-7; possibly TRBD2 for D (6 bases). Between the trimmed V and J ends, which lost 2 bases and 3 bases, there was a span of 15 bases. CDR1 is SGHTS and CDR2 is YDEGEE in the germline V gene. The CDR3 is 15 residues long. The CDR3 is CASSLHLGGLYEQYF. CDR3 nucleotide sequence: TGTGCCAGCAGCTTACACTTGGGGGGACTCTACGAGCAGTACTTC.

The chain carries TRBV7-6 and TRBJ2-7; 7 nucleotides match TRBD1. Per the germline V gene, CDR1 is SGHVS and CDR2 is FNYEAQ. The V and J ends lost 5 bases and 2 bases, in that order; junction bases with no gene match: 9. The CDR3 is 15 residues long. The CDR3 nucleotides are TGTGCCAGCAGCGAACAGGGGAGAGGCACCTACGAGCAGTACTTC. This codes for CASSEQGRGTYEQYF.

The chain joins TRBV9 to TRBJ2-1; 9 nucleotides align to TRBD2. Germline-derived CDR1 and CDR2 are SGDLS and YYNGEE. The J segment lost 5 bases and the V segment lost 3 bases, leaving 3 bases of the junction unmatched. The CDR3 sequence is 14 residues long. The CDR3 sequence: CASSASGANNEQFF. CDR3 bases: TGTGCCAGCAGCGCTAGCGGGGCTAACAATGAGCAGTTCTTC.

This clone was found once. This sequence joins TRBV7-8 and TRBJ1-4; D may be TRBD1 (5 bases). The CDR3 has 16 residues. Trimming shortened V by 4 bases and J by 3 bases, and 15 bases separated the two germline ends. The germline V gene has CDR1 SGHVS and CDR2 FQNEAQ. This CDR3 is CASSWGEGFPNEKLFF. The CDR3 coding sequence is TGTGCCAGCAGCTGGGGGGAGGGTTTTCCTAATGAAAAACTGTTTTTT.

This rearrangement joins TRBV30 to TRBJ1-1; tentatively, D is TRBD1 (5 bases). Trimming shortened V by 4 bases and J by 0 bases, and 18 bases separated the two germline ends. The CDR3 runs to 16 residues. Germline V gene lookup returns CDR1 GTSNPN and CDR2 SVGIG (reference sequence). The CDR3: CAWMGQIARMNTEAFF. CDR3 DNA: TGTGCCTGGATGGGGCAGATCGCGCGGATGAACACTGAAGCTTTCTTT.

The chain has TRBV2 and TRBJ1-2, with D unresolved. The germline gives CDR1 SNHLY, CDR2 FYNNEI. The CDR3 spans 11 residues. V lost 7 bases, J lost 4 bases, and 7 bases lay in between. CDR3 sequence (DNA): TGTGCCAGCAAATGGGCCTATGGCTACACCTTC. This encodes CASKWAYGYTF.

J is TRBJ2-3 and V is TRBV9; the D gene is possibly TRBD2 (5 bases). The V end lost 4 bases, the J end lost 8 bases, and 23 bases lay between the germline ends. Germline CDR1 reads SGDLS; CDR2 reads YYNGEE. The CDR3 length is 16 residues. CDR3 sequence: CASSPTGYAATSTQYF. CDR3 in DNA: TGTGCCAGCAGCCCGACGGGATACGCAGCCACGTCTACGCAGTATTTT.